This T cell receptor (beta chain) was recorded in a study of blood T cell repertoires in COVID-19. At the level of the study: Material from acute and convalescent COVID-19 was sourced from the United States, Italy and Spain. Sources were T cells, B-cell-depleted T cells, or PBMCs; the material itself was cDNA or gDNA.

As originally analysed: Reference gene primer amplification yielded estimated nucleated cell counts. Sequencing was performed with immunoSEQ multiplex PCR; in TCRdb, only in-frame clones are kept and a portion is missing. Clone size and V and J calls were adopted from that table, with D and trimming inferred from the DNA. The table includes around 330,000 clones, approximately 89% detected once. This clone was counted a few times. CDR3 length: 14 residues. Patients at the Seattle site were enrolled during active infection and followed longitudinally. The chain combines TRBV12-1 with TRBJ2-7; TRBD1 was called by the table and not checked on the DNA. TRBV12-1 is a pseudogene segment. The TCR was taken from a woman younger than 45 with COVID-19, enrolled during active disease. Sequences were obtained from peripheral blood. The CDR3 bases are TGTGCCAGCGCCCGAGGGGGTTTCTCCTACGAGCAGTACTTC. It is translated as CASARGGFSYEQYF.